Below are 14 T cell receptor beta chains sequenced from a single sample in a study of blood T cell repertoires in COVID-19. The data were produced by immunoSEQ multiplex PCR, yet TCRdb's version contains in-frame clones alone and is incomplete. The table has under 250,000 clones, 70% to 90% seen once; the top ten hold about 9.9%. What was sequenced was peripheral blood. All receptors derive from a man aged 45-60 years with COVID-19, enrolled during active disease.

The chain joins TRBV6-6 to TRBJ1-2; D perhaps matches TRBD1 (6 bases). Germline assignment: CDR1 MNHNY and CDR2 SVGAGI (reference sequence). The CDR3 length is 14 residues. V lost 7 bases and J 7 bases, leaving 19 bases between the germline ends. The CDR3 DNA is TGTGCCAGCAACTCCAGGGGTTCCCTGCTTGGCTACACCTTC. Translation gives CASNSRGSLLGYTF.

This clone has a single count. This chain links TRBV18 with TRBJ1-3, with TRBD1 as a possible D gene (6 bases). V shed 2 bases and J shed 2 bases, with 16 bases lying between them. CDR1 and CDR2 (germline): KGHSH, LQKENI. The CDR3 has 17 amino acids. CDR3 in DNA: TGTGCCAGCTCACCATATGTAACTGGGACACCTGGAAACACCATATATTTT. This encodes CASSPYVTGTPGNTIYF.

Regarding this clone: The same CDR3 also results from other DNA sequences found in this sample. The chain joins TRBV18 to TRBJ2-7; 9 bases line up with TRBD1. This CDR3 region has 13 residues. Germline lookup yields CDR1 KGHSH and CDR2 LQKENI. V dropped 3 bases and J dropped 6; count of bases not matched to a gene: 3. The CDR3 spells CASSPRQGGEQYF. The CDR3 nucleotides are TGTGCCAGCTCACCCAGACAGGGGGGCGAGCAGTACTTC.

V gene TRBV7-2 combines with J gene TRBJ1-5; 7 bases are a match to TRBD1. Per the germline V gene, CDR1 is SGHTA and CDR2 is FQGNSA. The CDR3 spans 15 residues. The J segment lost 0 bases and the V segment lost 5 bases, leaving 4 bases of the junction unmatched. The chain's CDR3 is CASSVGQTSNQPQHF. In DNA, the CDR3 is TGTGCCAGCAGCGTGGGACAGACTAGCAATCAGCCCCAGCATTTT.

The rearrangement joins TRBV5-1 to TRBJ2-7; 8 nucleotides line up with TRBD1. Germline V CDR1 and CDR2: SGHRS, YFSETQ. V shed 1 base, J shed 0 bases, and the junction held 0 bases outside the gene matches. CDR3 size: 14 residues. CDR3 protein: CASSLQGASYEQYF. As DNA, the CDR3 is TGCGCCAGCAGCTTGCAGGGGGCCTCCTACGAGCAGTACTTC. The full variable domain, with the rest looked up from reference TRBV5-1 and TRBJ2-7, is KAGVTQTPRYLIKTRGQQVTLSCSPISGHRSVSWYQQTPGQGLQFLFEYFSETQRNKGNFPGRFSGRQFSNSRSEMNVSTLELGDSALYLCASSLQGASYEQYFGPGTRLTVT.

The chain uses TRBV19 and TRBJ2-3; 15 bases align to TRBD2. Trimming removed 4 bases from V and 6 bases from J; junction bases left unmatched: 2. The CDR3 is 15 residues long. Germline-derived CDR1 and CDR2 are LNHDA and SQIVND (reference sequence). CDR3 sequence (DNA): TGTGCCAGTAGTACGGGACTAGCGGGAGGTGATACGCAGTATTTT. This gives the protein CASSTGLAGGDTQYF.

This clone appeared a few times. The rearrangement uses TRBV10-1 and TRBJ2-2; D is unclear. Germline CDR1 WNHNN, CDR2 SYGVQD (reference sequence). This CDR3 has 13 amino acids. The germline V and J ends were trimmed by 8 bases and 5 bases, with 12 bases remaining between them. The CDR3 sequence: CASSTVRTGELFF. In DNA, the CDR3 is TGCGCCAGCTCCACGGTCCGTACCGGGGAGCTGTTTTTT.

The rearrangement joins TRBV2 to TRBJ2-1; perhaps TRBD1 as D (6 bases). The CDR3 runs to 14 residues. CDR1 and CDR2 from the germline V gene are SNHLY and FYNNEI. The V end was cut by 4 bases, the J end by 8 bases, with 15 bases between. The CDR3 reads CASSVIQGLYEQFF. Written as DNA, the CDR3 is TGTGCCAGCAGTGTGATTCAGGGGCTCTATGAGCAGTTCTTC.

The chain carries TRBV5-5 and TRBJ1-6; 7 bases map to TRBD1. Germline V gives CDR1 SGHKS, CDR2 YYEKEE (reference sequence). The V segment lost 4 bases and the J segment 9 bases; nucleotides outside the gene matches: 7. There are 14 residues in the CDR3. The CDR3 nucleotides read TGTGCCAGCAGCCCTGGGACAGACGGTTCACCCCTCCACTTT. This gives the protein CASSPGTDGSPLHF.

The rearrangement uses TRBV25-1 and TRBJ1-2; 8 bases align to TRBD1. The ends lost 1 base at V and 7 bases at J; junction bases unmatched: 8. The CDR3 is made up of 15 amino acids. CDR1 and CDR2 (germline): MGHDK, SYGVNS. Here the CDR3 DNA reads TGTGCCAGCAGTGAATCGGCAGGGGGCCGGAGTGGCTACACCTTC. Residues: CASSESAGGRSGYTF.

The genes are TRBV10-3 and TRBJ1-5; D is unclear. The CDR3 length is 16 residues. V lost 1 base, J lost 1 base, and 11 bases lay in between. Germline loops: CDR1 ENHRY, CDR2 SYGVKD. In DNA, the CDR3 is TGTGCCATCAGTGAGTACCCGGGGTTAAGCAATCAGCCCCAGCATTTT. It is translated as CAISEYPGLSNQPQHF.

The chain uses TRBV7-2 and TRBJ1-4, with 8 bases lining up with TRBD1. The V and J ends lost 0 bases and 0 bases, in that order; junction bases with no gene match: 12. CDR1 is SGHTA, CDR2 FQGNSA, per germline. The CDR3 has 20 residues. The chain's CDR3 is CASSLARSRGLAATNEKLFF. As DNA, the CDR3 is TGTGCCAGCAGCTTAGCCCGGTCCAGGGGGCTTGCCGCAACTAATGAAAAACTGTTTTTT.

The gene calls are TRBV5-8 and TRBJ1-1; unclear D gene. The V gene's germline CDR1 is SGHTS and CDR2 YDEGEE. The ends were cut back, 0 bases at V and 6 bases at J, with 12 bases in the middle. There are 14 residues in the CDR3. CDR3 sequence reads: CASSLALAVPEAFF. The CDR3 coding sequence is TGTGCCAGCAGCTTGGCCTTGGCAGTACCTGAAGCTTTCTTT.

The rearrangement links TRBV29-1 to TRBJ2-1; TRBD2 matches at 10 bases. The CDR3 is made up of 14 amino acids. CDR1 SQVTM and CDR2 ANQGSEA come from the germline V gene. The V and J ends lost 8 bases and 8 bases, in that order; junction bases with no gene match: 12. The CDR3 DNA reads TGCAGCACCAAGCGGGGGGGCCTGGAATATGAGCAGTTCTTC. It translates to CSTKRGGLEYEQFF.